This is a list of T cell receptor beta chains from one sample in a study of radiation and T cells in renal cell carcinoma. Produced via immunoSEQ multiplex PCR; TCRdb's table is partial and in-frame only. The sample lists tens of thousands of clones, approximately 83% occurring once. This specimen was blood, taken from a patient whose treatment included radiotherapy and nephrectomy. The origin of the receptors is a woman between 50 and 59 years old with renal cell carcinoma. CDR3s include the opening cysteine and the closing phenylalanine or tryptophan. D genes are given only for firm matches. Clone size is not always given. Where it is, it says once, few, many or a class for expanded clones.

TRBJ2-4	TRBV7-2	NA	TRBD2	CASSRGGSKNIQYF	TGTGCCAGCAGCCGGGGAGGGTCCAAAAACATTCAGTACTTC
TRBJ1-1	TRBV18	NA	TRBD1	CASSPTRGRGDTEAFF	TGTGCCAGCTCACCAACCAGGGGGCGCGGAGACACTGAAGCTTTCTTT
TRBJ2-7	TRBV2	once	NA	CATTTGLSNEQYF	TGTGCCACTACGACGGGACTCTCGAACGAGCAGTACTTC
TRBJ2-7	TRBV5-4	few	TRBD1	CASSLPGQGAYEQYF	TGTGCCAGCAGCTTACCGGGACAGGGGGCGTACGAGCAGTACTTC
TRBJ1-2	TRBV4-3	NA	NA	CASSQEAGRLPTNYGYTF	TGCGCCAGCAGCCAAGAGGCAGGGCGACTACCCACTAACTATGGCTACACCTTC
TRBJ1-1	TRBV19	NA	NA	CASSSWTGEAFF	TGTGCCAGTAGTTCATGGACGGGTGAAGCTTTCTTT
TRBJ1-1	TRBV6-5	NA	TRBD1	CASSYGGTGNDAEAFF	TGTGCCAGCAGTTACGGGGGGACAGGGAACGACGCTGAAGCTTTCTTT
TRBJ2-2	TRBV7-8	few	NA	CASSSGLIPTKPGELFF	TGTGCCAGCAGCTCCGGACTCATACCCACCAAACCCGGGGAGCTGTTTTTT
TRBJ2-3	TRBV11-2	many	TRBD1	CASSLRTGKDTQYF	TGTGCCAGCAGCTTAAGGACAGGAAAAGATACGCAGTATTTT
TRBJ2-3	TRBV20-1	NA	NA	CSVTPTDTQYF	TGCAGTGTTACTCCCACAGATACGCAGTATTTT
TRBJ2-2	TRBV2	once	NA	CASNPRTSTGELFF	TGTGCCAGCAACCCTCGGACCAGCACCGGGGAGCTGTTTTTT
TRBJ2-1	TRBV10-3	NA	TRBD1	CAISRGTGNYNEQFF	TGTGCCATCAGCCGTGGGACAGGGAACTACAATGAGCAGTTCTTC
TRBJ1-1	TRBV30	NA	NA	CAWSVRGVGNTEAFF	TGTGCCTGGAGTGTACGGGGGGTTGGAAACACTGAAGCTTTCTTT
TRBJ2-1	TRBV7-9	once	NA	CASSLAAGALGNEQFF	TGTGCCAGCAGCTTAGCGGCGGGGGCCCTAGGGAATGAGCAGTTCTTC
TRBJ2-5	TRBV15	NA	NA	CATSRTLWETQYF	TGTGCCACCAGCAGAACGCTTTGGGAGACCCAGTACTTC
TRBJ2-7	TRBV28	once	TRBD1	CASSSEPGQGIVEQYF	TGTGCCAGCAGTTCCGAACCGGGACAGGGGATTGTCGAGCAGTACTTC
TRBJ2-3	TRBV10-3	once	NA	CAIGSGITDTQYF	TGTGCCATCGGATCAGGGATCACAGATACGCAGTATTTT
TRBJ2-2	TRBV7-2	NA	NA	CASIRVGDYRNTGELFF	TGTGCCAGCATCCGGGTTGGGGATTACAGGAACACCGGGGAGCTGTTTTTT
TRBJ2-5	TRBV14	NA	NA	CASSQDLGEETQYF	TGTGCCAGCAGCCAAGATCTAGGGGAAGAGACCCAGTACTTC
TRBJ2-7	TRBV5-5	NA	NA	CASSLAAFSYEQYF	TGTGCCAGCAGCTTGGCGGCATTCTCCTACGAGCAGTACTTC
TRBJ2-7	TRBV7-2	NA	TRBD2	CASSLAETSGSSYEQYF	TGTGCCAGCAGCTTGGCAGAGACTAGCGGGAGCTCCTACGAGCAGTACTTC
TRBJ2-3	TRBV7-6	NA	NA	CASSLQVTDTQYF	TGTGCCAGCAGCCTACAGGTCACAGATACGCAGTATTTT
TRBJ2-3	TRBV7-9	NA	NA	CASIPRGAGRASDTQYF	TGTGCCAGCATCCCCAGAGGGGCGGGCCGGGCCTCAGATACGCAGTATTTT
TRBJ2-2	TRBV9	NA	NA	CASSRRGGTNTGELFF	TGTGCCAGCAGCCGAAGGGGTGGAACGAACACCGGGGAGCTGTTTTTT